This is a list of T cell receptor beta chains from one sample in a study of cytomegalovirus exposure and HLA in healthy donors. Profiling relied on immunoSEQ multiplex PCR, and the TCRdb table lists in-frame clones only, not all of them. This table holds approximately 210,000 clones, about four fifths found once. The sample taken for sequencing was PBMCs. The receptors here all came from a male donor in good health and CMV-seropositive. Both conserved end residues are part of each CDR3. D genes are given only for firm matches. Some rows have no size entry. The others give once, few or many, or a class for an expanded clone.

cdr3_length: 14
j_call: TRBJ2-1
d_call: TRBD2
clone_size: NA
v_call: TRBV5-1
cdr3_nt: TGCGCCAGCAGCCTGAGCGGGAGCAACAATGAGCAGTTCTTC
cdr3_aa: CASSLSGSNNEQFF

cdr3_length: 12
j_call: TRBJ1-2
d_call: NA
clone_size: NA
v_call: TRBV2
cdr3_nt: TGTGCCAGCAGTGAGGGGAGTGGGGGCTACACCTTC
cdr3_aa: CASSEGSGGYTF

cdr3_length: 15
j_call: TRBJ2-7
d_call: TRBD2
clone_size: NA
v_call: TRBV7-7
cdr3_nt: TGTGCCAGCAGCTTAGAGGAGCGGGGGAACTACGAGCAGTACTTC
cdr3_aa: CASSLEERGNYEQYF

cdr3_length: 20
j_call: TRBJ2-1
d_call: TRBD2
clone_size: NA
v_call: TRBV11-3
cdr3_nt: TGTGCCAGCAGCTTAGACCCCCGGACTAGCGGGAGTGCGGGGAACAATGAGCAGTTCTTC
cdr3_aa: CASSLDPRTSGSAGNNEQFF

cdr3_length: 14
j_call: TRBJ2-7
d_call: NA
clone_size: once
v_call: TRBV4-1
cdr3_nt: TGCGCCAGCAGTCGAATCGAAGTAGCCTACGAGCAGTACTTC
cdr3_aa: CASSRIEVAYEQYF

cdr3_length: 16
j_call: TRBJ2-3
d_call: TRBD2
clone_size: NA
v_call: TRBV4-1
cdr3_nt: TGCGCCAGCAGTACTCTCGCGGGGGAGGTCACAGATACGCAGTATTTT
cdr3_aa: CASSTLAGEVTDTQYF

cdr3_length: 17
j_call: TRBJ2-5
d_call: TRBD2
clone_size: once
v_call: TRBV5-1
cdr3_nt: TGCGCCAGCAGCGGGGGGAATAGCGGGACCTACGGGGGGACCCAGTACTTC
cdr3_aa: CASSGGNSGTYGGTQYF

cdr3_length: 16
j_call: TRBJ2-3
d_call: NA
clone_size: NA
v_call: TRBV19
cdr3_nt: TGTGCCAGTAGTACTCGATCCCCTGTCGGTTCAGATACGCAGTATTTT
cdr3_aa: CASSTRSPVGSDTQYF

cdr3_length: 16
j_call: TRBJ1-1
d_call: TRBD1
clone_size: NA
v_call: TRBV7-8
cdr3_nt: TGTGCCAGCAGCGCGTACAGGGGGCCTACGAACACTGAAGCTTTCTTT
cdr3_aa: CASSAYRGPTNTEAFF

cdr3_length: 13
j_call: TRBJ2-7
d_call: NA
clone_size: few
v_call: TRBV19
cdr3_nt: TGTGCCAGTCGTAATCCCCAGGGGAACGAGCAGTACTTC
cdr3_aa: CASRNPQGNEQYF

cdr3_length: 15
j_call: TRBJ2-1
d_call: NA
clone_size: once
v_call: TRBV5-1
cdr3_nt: TGCGCCAGCGCCCCCCTAGGAGGGGAGATCAATGAGCAGTTCTTC
cdr3_aa: CASAPLGGEINEQFF

cdr3_length: 14
j_call: TRBJ1-1
d_call: NA
clone_size: NA
v_call: TRBV6-4
cdr3_nt: TGTGCCAGCAGTGACTCCTTACAGAGCACTGAAGCTTTCTTT
cdr3_aa: CASSDSLQSTEAFF

cdr3_length: 13
j_call: TRBJ2-3
d_call: TRBD2
clone_size: NA
v_call: TRBV7-3
cdr3_nt: TGTGCCAGCAGCCCAGGGACTAGCGGAAAGCAGTATTTT
cdr3_aa: CASSPGTSGKQYF

cdr3_length: 21
j_call: TRBJ2-1
d_call: NA
clone_size: NA
v_call: TRBV10-1
cdr3_nt: TGCGCCAGCAGTGAGACCCGGGACAGGGGGTCGGGGCTAGCGGGAGTCAATGAGCAGTTCTTC
cdr3_aa: CASSETRDRGSGLAGVNEQFF

cdr3_length: 15
j_call: TRBJ1-5
d_call: TRBD1
clone_size: NA
v_call: TRBV28
cdr3_nt: TGTGCCAGCCCCCCCACAGGGGGTAAGAGTCAGCCCCAGCATTTT
cdr3_aa: CASPPTGGKSQPQHF

cdr3_length: 12
j_call: TRBJ2-7
d_call: TRBD1
clone_size: NA
v_call: TRBV5-1
cdr3_nt: TGCGCCAGCAGAGTGGACCGGGACAGGGTTTACTTC
cdr3_aa: CASRVDRDRVYF

cdr3_length: 13
j_call: TRBJ2-3
d_call: NA
clone_size: few
v_call: TRBV4-1
cdr3_nt: TGCGCCAGCAGCCGGGAGGTCACAGATACGCAGTATTTT
cdr3_aa: CASSREVTDTQYF

cdr3_length: 14
j_call: TRBJ2-7
d_call: NA
clone_size: NA
v_call: TRBV27
cdr3_nt: TGTGCCAGCAGCTCAGGGGGGAGTACCTACGAGCAGTACTTC
cdr3_aa: CASSSGGSTYEQYF

cdr3_length: 16
j_call: TRBJ1-6
d_call: NA
clone_size: NA
v_call: TRBV7-2
cdr3_nt: TGTGCCAGCTTACTTGGGCGGGGGACCACAGGTTCACCCCTCCACTTT
cdr3_aa: CASLLGRGTTGSPLHF

cdr3_length: 14
j_call: TRBJ1-2
d_call: NA
clone_size: NA
v_call: TRBV4-3
cdr3_nt: TGCGCCAGCAGCCAGGGGGGATCTGTCTATGGCTACACCTTC
cdr3_aa: CASSQGGSVYGYTF

cdr3_length: 12
j_call: TRBJ1-6
d_call: NA
clone_size: NA
v_call: TRBV5-8
cdr3_nt: TGTGCCAGCAGCGGAGATCCTTCACCCCTCCACTTT
cdr3_aa: CASSGDPSPLHF

cdr3_length: 16
j_call: TRBJ2-1
d_call: NA
clone_size: NA
v_call: TRBV9
cdr3_nt: TGTGCCAGCAGCGCCTCTTCCCGGGACTCCTACAATGAGCAGTTCTTC
cdr3_aa: CASSASSRDSYNEQFF

cdr3_length: 15
j_call: TRBJ2-7
d_call: TRBD2
clone_size: NA
v_call: TRBV5-6
cdr3_nt: TGTGCCAGCAGCCTGGGTAGCGGGAGTATCTACGAGCAGTACTTC
cdr3_aa: CASSLGSGSIYEQYF

cdr3_length: 14
j_call: TRBJ1-1
d_call: TRBD1
clone_size: NA
v_call: TRBV27
cdr3_nt: TGTGCCAGCAGTTCGGGACAGACTAACACTGAAGCTTTCTTT
cdr3_aa: CASSSGQTNTEAFF

cdr3_length: 13
j_call: TRBJ1-5
d_call: NA
clone_size: NA
v_call: TRBV7-3
cdr3_nt: TGTGCCAGCAGCTTAATGTCGAATCAGCCCCAGCATTTT
cdr3_aa: CASSLMSNQPQHF

cdr3_length: 14
j_call: TRBJ1-1
d_call: TRBD1
clone_size: NA
v_call: TRBV7-2
cdr3_nt: TGTGCCAGCATCCGAACACCGGGACAGGGTGAAGCTTTCTTT
cdr3_aa: CASIRTPGQGEAFF

cdr3_length: 15
j_call: TRBJ1-2
d_call: NA
clone_size: NA
v_call: TRBV19
cdr3_nt: TGTGCCAGTAGTACCACGAGGACCCGGGAGGGAGGCTACACCTTC
cdr3_aa: CASSTTRTREGGYTF

cdr3_length: 14
j_call: TRBJ2-7
d_call: NA
clone_size: NA
v_call: TRBV5-1
cdr3_nt: TGCGCCAGCAGGACCCCGGACAGTTCCTACGAGCAGTACTTC
cdr3_aa: CASRTPDSSYEQYF

cdr3_length: 17
j_call: TRBJ2-1
d_call: NA
clone_size: NA
v_call: TRBV11-1
cdr3_nt: TGTGCCAGCAGCGATGTACCTTACAGGGGAGCGGGTAATGAGCAGTTCTTC
cdr3_aa: CASSDVPYRGAGNEQFF

cdr3_length: 16
j_call: TRBJ2-1
d_call: NA
clone_size: once
v_call: TRBV9
cdr3_nt: TGTGCCAGCAGCGTAGCTGGGGGGAGCCCATTCAATGAGCAGTTCTTC
cdr3_aa: CASSVAGGSPFNEQFF

cdr3_length: 17
j_call: TRBJ2-7
d_call: NA
clone_size: NA
v_call: TRBV7-9
cdr3_nt: TGTGCCAGCAGCTCCTCCCACGCCGAGGGGGTCCCTAACGAGCAGTACTTC
cdr3_aa: CASSSSHAEGVPNEQYF

cdr3_length: 15
j_call: TRBJ1-3
d_call: NA
clone_size: NA
v_call: TRBV4-2
cdr3_nt: TGTGCCAGCAGAGTGAGGTCGACAGCGGGAAACACCATATATTTT
cdr3_aa: CASRVRSTAGNTIYF

cdr3_length: 17
j_call: TRBJ2-7
d_call: NA
clone_size: once
v_call: TRBV28
cdr3_nt: TGTGCCAGCAGTACCCCAGGGGGGAGCGGGGGAGGGCTGAAGCAGTACTTC
cdr3_aa: CASSTPGGSGGGLKQYF

cdr3_length: 13
j_call: TRBJ2-7
d_call: TRBD2
clone_size: few
v_call: TRBV29-1
cdr3_nt: TGCAGCGTTGTGGCTAGCGGTAACTACGAGCAGTACTTC
cdr3_aa: CSVVASGNYEQYF

cdr3_length: 14
j_call: TRBJ2-4
d_call: TRBD1
clone_size: NA
v_call: TRBV9
cdr3_nt: TGTGCCAGCAGCCCAGGGACAGTTAAAAACATTCAGTACTTC
cdr3_aa: CASSPGTVKNIQYF

cdr3_length: 16
j_call: TRBJ1-5
d_call: NA
clone_size: NA
v_call: TRBV4-1
cdr3_nt: TGCGCCAGCAGCCTCAGCCCCGGGGAGACTGGCCAGCCCCAGCATTTT
cdr3_aa: CASSLSPGETGQPQHF

cdr3_length: 15
j_call: TRBJ2-3
d_call: NA
clone_size: NA
v_call: TRBV19
cdr3_nt: TGTGCCAGTAGTACGCTCCAGGGTAACACAGATACGCAGTATTTT
cdr3_aa: CASSTLQGNTDTQYF

cdr3_length: 14
j_call: TRBJ2-3
d_call: NA
clone_size: NA
v_call: TRBV29-1
cdr3_nt: TGCAGCGTTGTCCCCCAGGGCCGGACAGATACGCAGTATTTT
cdr3_aa: CSVVPQGRTDTQYF

cdr3_length: 14
j_call: TRBJ1-5
d_call: NA
clone_size: NA
v_call: TRBV16
cdr3_nt: TGTGCCAGCAGACCGAGCGGGCCCGATCAGCCCCAGCATTTT
cdr3_aa: CASRPSGPDQPQHF

cdr3_length: 13
j_call: TRBJ1-5
d_call: NA
clone_size: NA
v_call: TRBV7-3
cdr3_nt: TGTGCCAGCAGCTTATACGGAGATCAGCCCCAGCATTTT
cdr3_aa: CASSLYGDQPQHF

cdr3_length: 17
j_call: TRBJ2-7
d_call: TRBD2
clone_size: NA
v_call: TRBV27
cdr3_nt: TGTGCCAGCAGAACCGGGACTAGCGCGAGAAGGTTCGCCGAGCAGTACTTC
cdr3_aa: CASRTGTSARRFAEQYF

cdr3_length: 16
j_call: TRBJ2-1
d_call: NA
clone_size: NA
v_call: TRBV7-8
cdr3_nt: TGTGCCAGCAGCCTGGAACTAGCAGGGGGATACAATGAGCAGTTCTTC
cdr3_aa: CASSLELAGGYNEQFF

cdr3_length: 15
j_call: TRBJ1-4
d_call: NA
clone_size: NA
v_call: TRBV7-2
cdr3_nt: TGTGCCAGCAGCTCCAACAGGGCTGGTATGGAAAAACTGTTTTTT
cdr3_aa: CASSSNRAGMEKLFF

cdr3_length: 15
j_call: TRBJ2-3
d_call: NA
clone_size: NA
v_call: TRBV5-4
cdr3_nt: TGTGCCAGCCACCTAGCTGAGAATCCCACAGATACGCAGTATTTT
cdr3_aa: CASHLAENPTDTQYF

cdr3_length: 14
j_call: TRBJ1-1
d_call: NA
clone_size: NA
v_call: TRBV10-3
cdr3_nt: TGTGCCATCCGAGGAGGGAAGACGAACACTGAAGCTTTCTTT
cdr3_aa: CAIRGGKTNTEAFF

cdr3_length: 13
j_call: TRBJ2-3
d_call: NA
clone_size: NA
v_call: TRBV13
cdr3_nt: TGTGCCAGCAGCTCCCGGGTACCAGATACGCAGTATTTT
cdr3_aa: CASSSRVPDTQYF

cdr3_length: 15
j_call: TRBJ2-6
d_call: NA
clone_size: NA
v_call: TRBV19
cdr3_nt: TGTGCCAGTAGAAACACTAACTCTGGGGCCAACGTCCTGACTTTC
cdr3_aa: CASRNTNSGANVLTF

cdr3_length: 15
j_call: TRBJ1-5
d_call: NA
clone_size: NA
v_call: TRBV7-9
cdr3_nt: TGTGCCAGCAGCATGTCACGGGAGCCGCAGGCCCCCCAGCATTTT
cdr3_aa: CASSMSREPQAPQHF

cdr3_length: 14
j_call: TRBJ2-5
d_call: NA
clone_size: NA
v_call: TRBV7-3
cdr3_nt: TGTGCCAGCAGCTTAATGGGGGGAAGAGAGACCCAGTACTTC
cdr3_aa: CASSLMGGRETQYF

cdr3_length: 16
j_call: TRBJ2-4
d_call: NA
clone_size: NA
v_call: TRBV19
cdr3_nt: TGTGCCAGTAGTTCGCGCTTGTCTTCTGATAAAAACATTCAGTACTTC
cdr3_aa: CASSSRLSSDKNIQYF

cdr3_length: 14
j_call: TRBJ2-7
d_call: TRBD1
clone_size: NA
v_call: TRBV6-6
cdr3_nt: TGTGCCAGCAGATCGCCGGGACAGGGTTACGAGCAGTACTTC
cdr3_aa: CASRSPGQGYEQYF

cdr3_length: 14
j_call: TRBJ2-7
d_call: TRBD2
clone_size: once
v_call: TRBV7-9
cdr3_nt: TGTGCCAGCAGCCGTCAGCGGGAGACCAACGAGCAGTACTTC
cdr3_aa: CASSRQRETNEQYF

cdr3_length: 13
j_call: TRBJ2-7
d_call: NA
clone_size: NA
v_call: TRBV6-6
cdr3_nt: TGTGCCAGCAGTTATCTCGGCGGCTACGAGCAGTACTTC
cdr3_aa: CASSYLGGYEQYF